What follows is one T cell receptor (beta chain) and its context. The data were obtained in a study of blood T cell repertoires in COVID-19. CDR1 is SGHDN and CDR2 is FVKESK in the germline V gene. There are 15 residues in the CDR3. J gave up 0 bases and V 1 base, and 2 bases lay outside the gene matches. Method: immunoSEQ multiplex PCR; TCRdb's copy keeps in-frame clones and lacks some. The sample contains 100,000 to 150,000 clones, about 80% of which appear only once. V and J are TRBV14 and TRBJ1-1; 7 bases fit TRBD1. The material sequenced was peripheral blood. The receptor was isolated from a man in his sixties with acute or convalescent COVID-19. The CDR3 sequence: CASSQGDRLNTEAFF. CDR3 bases: TGTGCCAGCAGCCAAGGGGACAGATTGAACACTGAAGCTTTCTTT.